The clone carrying this TCR beta chain occurred a few times. No antigen is known for it. TCRdb analysed the reads with MiXCR anew, one entry per CDR3 protein. The sample shows about 130,000 distinct CDR3 sequences, approximately 30% of them seen only once. The data are from a study of T cell repertoires in cytomegalovirus infection. General observations from the study: The ex vivo response showed dominance by HLA-C-restricted CMV-specific TCR beta clonotypes. Identification of carriers of CMV plus the relevant HLA was achieved through cumulative public TCR beta family frequency.

There are 18 residues in the CDR3. Per the germline V gene, CDR1 is LNHDA and CDR2 is SQIVND (reference sequence). Trimming at V came to 5 bases and at J to 5 bases, leaving 10 bases not matched to a gene. V is TRBV19 and J is TRBJ2-1; 15 bases align to TRBD2. The sample here was CD8+ T cells from cultured PBMCs, taken from culture after CMV antigen stimulation. The receptor's source is a human donor in good health (CMV status not recorded). Some clones in this sample may be carry-over from other donors' samples. CDR3 bases: TGTGCCAGTAGTCAGGGACTAGCGGGGGGAACAAACGACAATGAGCAGTTCTTC. Encoded protein: CASSQGLAGGTNDNEQFF.